This TCR beta chain originates from a study of blood T cell repertoires in COVID-19. Study in general: Nucleic acid was either cDNA or gDNA, and it came from T cells, B-cell-depleted T cells, or PBMCs.

For recovered donors of Cohort 3, there were two negative PCRs, clearance, or symptom resolution. The germline V and J ends were trimmed by 6 bases and 0 bases, with 16 bases remaining between them. The CDR3 has 16 amino acids. Per the germline V gene, CDR1 is SNHLY and CDR2 is FYNNEI. Some clones are missing from TCRdb's copy, which holds only in-frame ones; the method was immunoSEQ multiplex PCR. The sample consists of 250,000 or so clones, around 88% of them appearing once. Specimen: PBMCs or T cells enriched from blood (not recorded which). This sequence joins TRBV2 and TRBJ2-3; the D gene is possibly TRBD2 (6 bases). This TCR derives from a man aged 35 to 55 who had recovered from COVID-19. In nucleotides, the CDR3 is TGTGCCAGCAGCCCCCCGGGGAGGCCTAGCACAGATACGCAGTATTTT. It translates to CASSPPGRPSTDTQYF.